The clone carrying this T cell receptor (beta chain) has more than one count but fewer than ten. Its antigen is currently unknown. Some clones are missing from TCRdb's copy, which holds only in-frame ones; the method was immunoSEQ multiplex PCR. The table shows over 85,000 clones, with 90% occurring only once. The V end lost 3 bases, the J end lost 8 bases, and 7 bases lay between the germline ends. The CDR3 runs to 11 residues. Germline CDR1 and CDR2: GTSNPN and SVGIG (reference sequence). The record originates from a study of PD-1 blockade in classical Hodgkin lymphoma. Study-wide points: Reports described newly diagnosed patients as having lower baseline TCR diversity than healthy donors.

Time point defined: cycle 4 day 1 (C4D1), after 6 weeks of nivolumab. Every single patient, without exception, relapsed after autologous stem cell transplantation, and brentuximab vedotin exposure varied. This sequence originates from a human donor with classical Hodgkin lymphoma. This chain uses TRBV30 with TRBJ1-4; TRBD1 is a possible D gene (5 bases). This material consisted of peripheral blood mononuclear cells (PBMCs), taken before the fourth cycle of nivolumab. The CDR3 protein is CAWRGEEKLFF. In nucleotides, the CDR3 is TGTGCCTGGAGGGGGGAGGAAAAACTGTTTTTT.